The 21 T cell receptor beta chains below all came from one sample that was sequenced in a study of low-dose radiotherapy and immunotherapy resistance in tumors. First-strand cDNA used TRAV- and TRBV-specific primers, covering alpha and beta chains. A constant-region primer paired with the V-primer adapter amplified TCRs over about 19 PCR cycles. TCRdb redid the calling of the reads with MiXCR, one entry per CDR3 protein. The profile shows roughly 16,000 distinct CDR3 sequences, about two thirds of them singletons. These receptors all stem from a human donor with advanced metastatic prostate, ovarian, gallbladder or colorectal cancer (not recorded which). This table probably holds off-target reads from a library built for another chain.

This clonotype showed up just once. The chain recombines TRBV4-1 with TRBJ1-2; D is unclear. The CDR3 has 15 amino acids. The germline V and J ends were trimmed by 0 bases and 1 base, with 9 bases remaining between them. Germline CDR1 is MGHRA and CDR2 is YSYEKL. This chain's CDR3 is CASSQEGWVNYGYTF. The CDR3, as DNA: TGCGCCAGCAGCCAAGAGGGCTGGGTTAACTATGGCTACACCTTC.

The V call is TRBV6-1, the J call TRBJ2-2; unclear D gene. CDR1 MNHNS and CDR2 SASEGT come from the germline V gene. The CDR3 is 14 residues long. V lost 2 bases to trimming and J lost 5 bases, with 9 bases between them. The CDR3 sequence: CASSEFSRTGELFF. The CDR3, as DNA: TGTGCCAGCAGTGAATTCTCCCGGACCGGGGAGCTGTTTTTT.

The V gene is TRBV13, the J gene TRBJ2-7, with D possibly matching TRBD2 (7 bases). From germline, CDR1 is PRHDT and CDR2 FYEKMQ (reference sequence). V lost 5 bases to trimming and J lost 0 bases, with 14 bases between them. The length of the CDR3 is 15 residues. The CDR3 region has the DNA TGTGCCAGCAGCCCCGGGGGGCGGAGCTCCTACGAGCAGTACTTC. Translated, it gives CASSPGGRSSYEQYF.

The rearrangement links TRBV11-1 to TRBJ1-6; 12 bases match TRBD1. The CDR3 is 15 amino acids. Germline values: CDR1 SGHAT, CDR2 FQDESV (reference sequence). Trimming took 3 bases from V and 10 from J; bases not matched to a gene: 4. The CDR3 is CASSFGTGGVSPLHF. CDR3 sequence (DNA): TGTGCCAGCAGCTTCGGGACAGGGGGCGTCTCACCCCTCCACTTT.

The CDR3 bases are TGTGCCAGCAGCGCGGCGCAGTCAGCAGCTAACTATGGCTACACCTTC. Its protein is CASSAAQSAANYGYTF. The chain combines TRBV5-5 with TRBJ1-2, with no clear D. Germline CDR1 SGHKS, CDR2 YYEKEE (reference sequence). The CDR3 extends over 16 amino acids. V lost 4 bases and J 0 bases, leaving 16 bases between the germline ends.

V gene TRBV29-1 combines with J gene TRBJ1-1, with 12 bases identical to TRBD1. Germline CDR1 SQVTM, CDR2 ANQGSEA. There are 16 residues in the CDR3. With V trimmed by 4 bases and J by 3 bases, 9 bases remained unmatched. CDR3 sequence: CSVVGTGGAPDTEAFF. The CDR3 region has the DNA TGCAGCGTTGTCGGGACAGGGGGCGCGCCGGACACTGAAGCTTTCTTT. Combining the CDR3 with reference TRBV29-1 and TRBJ1-1 gives the whole variable domain SAVISQKPSRDICQRGTSLTIQCQVDSQVTMMFWYRQQPGQSLTLIATANQGSEATYESGFVIDKFPISRPNLTFSTLTVSNMSPEDSSIYLCSVVGTGGAPDTEAFFGQGTRLTVV.

The genes are TRBV28 and TRBJ2-7; D is ambiguous. V was cut by 7 bases and J by 2 bases, with 6 bases left in between. The CDR3 contains 11 residues. Germline V gene sequence: CDR1 MDHEN, CDR2 SYDVKM. CDR3 amino acids: CASNAAYEQYF. The CDR3, as DNA: TGTGCCAGCAACGCAGCCTACGAGCAGTACTTC.

This clonotype has only a few counts. This chain uses TRBV12-3 or TRBV12-4 with TRBJ1-6; D is undetermined. The V end lost 3 bases, the J end lost 9 bases, and 12 bases lay between the germline ends. The CDR3 extends over 14 amino acids. This chain's CDR3 is CASSFQVEGSPLHF. The CDR3 nucleotides read TGTGCCAGCAGTTTTCAGGTGGAGGGTTCACCCCTCCACTTT.

The J gene is TRBJ2-5, the V gene TRBV18; D possibly uses TRBD1 or TRBD2 (5 bases each). Trimming pared 2 bases from V and 1 base from J, leaving 38 bases between. This CDR3 contains 24 residues. Germline V gives CDR1 KGHSH, CDR2 LQKENI. The CDR3 sequence: CASSPRRGATAPLGLAGGQETQYF. The CDR3 bases are TGTGCCAGCTCACCAAGGAGAGGCGCGACAGCCCCACTAGGGCTAGCAGGTGGCCAAGAGACCCAGTACTTC. Full variable domain (outside the CDR3, taken from reference TRBV18 and TRBJ2-5): NAGVMQNPRHLVRRRGQEARLRCSPMKGHSHVYWYRQLPEEGLKFMVYLQKENIIDESGMPKERFSAEFPKEGPSILRIQQVVRGDSAAYFCASSPRRGATAPLGLAGGQETQYFGPGTRLLVL.

V gene TRBV23-1 combines with J gene TRBJ2-7; D gene ambiguous. TRBV23-1 is recorded as an ORF, its role being uncertain. The CDR3 is made up of 15 amino acids. With 0 bases removed from V and 0 bases from J, the gap between germline ends came to 9 bases. The CDR3 sequence is CASSQSGPSSYEQYF. The CDR3 DNA reads TGCGCCAGCAGTCAATCCGGGCCGAGCTCCTACGAGCAGTACTTC.

This rearrangement joins TRBV1 to TRBJ2-1. TRBV1 is a pseudogene. The CDR3 has 15 amino acids. The CDR3 region has the DNA TGCGCCAGCAGCCACGGCGTTAGCTCCTACAATGAGCAGTTCTTC. Protein: CASSHGVSSYNEQFF.

This rearrangement joins TRBV9 to TRBJ2-1, with a possible D match to TRBD2 (7 bases). V was clipped by 3 bases and J by 4 bases, with 11 bases between them. The CDR3 totals 14 residues. Germline CDR1 SGDLS, CDR2 YYNGEE. The CDR3 protein is CASSGRGAYNEQFF. The CDR3 coding sequence is TGTGCCAGCAGCGGTCGGGGGGCTTACAATGAGCAGTTCTTC.

The chain couples TRBV15 to TRBJ2-1, with 7 bases fitting TRBD1. Germline V gene sequence: CDR1 LNHNV, CDR2 YYDKDF (reference sequence). This CDR3 contains 14 residues. Trimming removed 3 bases from V and 4 bases from J; junction bases left unmatched: 3. CDR3 sequence reads: CATSSGTAYNEQFF. The CDR3 region has the DNA TGTGCCACCAGCAGCGGGACAGCTTACAATGAGCAGTTCTTC. The whole variable domain, filled in from reference TRBV15 and TRBJ2-1, reads DAMVIQNPRYQVTQFGKPVTLSCSQTLNHNVMYWYQQKSSQAPKLLFHYYDKDFNNEADTPDNFQSRRPNTSFCFLDIRSPGLGDTAMYLCATSSGTAYNEQFFGPGTRLTVL.

In its sample, this clonotype was seen once. The chain combines TRBV4-1 with TRBJ2-2; 7 positions agree with TRBD2. CDR3 length: 17 residues. Unmatched junction bases numbered 7, after V lost 3 bases and J lost 0 bases. CDR1 is MGHRA, CDR2 YSYEKL, per germline. The CDR3 nucleotides read TGCGCCAGCAGCCAGGCCCCTGCGGGGGCGAACACCGGGGAGCTGTTTTTT. Amino acids: CASSQAPAGANTGELFF.

The genes are TRBV6-8 and TRBJ2-1; D remains unclear. Trimming removed 7 bases at V and 7 bases at J, with 8 bases between. The CDR3 loop spans 11 amino acids. Germline V gene sequence: CDR1 MNHGY, CDR2 SAAAGT. The CDR3 DNA is TGTGCCAGCATGACCGCAAATGAGCAGTTCTTC. It translates to CASMTANEQFF.

This clonotype has more than one count but fewer than ten. The chain has TRBV9 and TRBJ2-1; unclear D gene. CDR3 length equals 14 residues. Trimming shortened V by 4 bases and J by 5 bases, and 13 bases separated the two germline ends. The germline V gene encodes CDR1 SGDLS and CDR2 YYNGEE. The CDR3, as DNA: TGTGCCAGCAGCCTTCTTAGTTTCCACAATGAGCAGTTCTTC. It is translated as CASSLLSFHNEQFF.

The chain couples TRBV29-1 to TRBJ2-1; 8 positions match TRBD1. CDR1 SQVTM and CDR2 ANQGSEA come from the germline V gene. The CDR3 covers 16 residues. V lost 2 bases, J lost 4 bases, and 10 bases stayed unmatched. Written as DNA, the CDR3 is TGCAGCGTTGAAAGACAGGGGACGGTCGTGTACAATGAGCAGTTCTTC. This gives the protein CSVERQGTVVYNEQFF.

Only one count was recorded for this clonotype. The V call is TRBV5-1, the J call TRBJ2-1; weak D call: TRBD2 (6 bases). The V end was cut by 0 bases, the J end by 9 bases, with 16 bases between. The CDR3 is 15 residues long. Germline-derived CDR1 and CDR2 are SGHRS and YFSETQ. The CDR3 DNA reads TGCGCCAGCAGCTTGGTAGCGGCTGAGGGTCGTGAGCAGTTCTTC. It specifies CASSLVAAEGREQFF. The full variable domain, completed using reference TRBV5-1 and TRBJ2-1, is KAGVTQTPRYLIKTRGQQVTLSCSPISGHRSVSWYQQTPGQGLQFLFEYFSETQRNKGNFPGRFSGRQFSNSRSEMNVSTLELGDSALYLCASSLVAAEGREQFFGPGTRLTVL.

V usage is TRBV19 and J usage is TRBJ1-2; perhaps TRBD1 as D (6 bases). Trimming removed 10 bases from V and 4 bases from J, with 10 bases in between. The CDR3 consists of 11 residues. Germline V CDR1 and CDR2: LNHDA, SQIVND (reference sequence). The CDR3 coding sequence is TGTGCCACCACAGGGCCCTATGGCTACACCTTC. This codes for CATTGPYGYTF.

The chain employs TRBV11-2 and TRBJ2-1; the D is unclear. The CDR3 sequence is 15 residues long. V was pared by 6 bases and J by 3 bases, with 15 bases between. Germline CDR1 is SGHAT and CDR2 is FQNNGV. The CDR3 DNA is TGTGCCAGCAGTATAGACATACAAATCTACAATGAGCAGTTCTTC. This codes for CASSIDIQIYNEQFF.

The chain carries TRBV5-1 and TRBJ2-5; 7 positions agree with TRBD1. The CDR3 is 16 residues long. The germline gives CDR1 SGHRS, CDR2 YFSETQ. V was pared by 0 bases and J by 5 bases, with 10 bases of the junction left unmatched. The chain's CDR3 is CASSLGGQAIVETQYF. The CDR3 DNA is TGCGCCAGCAGCTTGGGTGGACAGGCGATCGTTGAGACCCAGTACTTC.